What follows are 19 T cell receptor beta chains derived from one specimen sequenced in a study of blood T cell repertoires in COVID-19. Assay used: immunoSEQ multiplex PCR; TCRdb lists only in-frame clones, some missing. The sample shows roughly 330,000 clones, around four fifths of them seen only once. The sample comprised peripheral blood. The source is a woman in her forties or fifties with acute or convalescent COVID-19.

This chain connects TRBV19 to TRBJ2-3; 10 positions match TRBD2. The trim removed 2 bases at V and 2 bases at J, leaving 1 base unmatched. The CDR3 runs to 15 residues. In germline, CDR1 is LNHDA, CDR2 SQIVND (reference sequence). The CDR3 region has the DNA TGTGCCAGTAGTATACTAGCGGGGGACACAGATACGCAGTATTTT. This gives the protein CASSILAGDTDTQYF.

CDR3 bases: TGTGCCAGCAGCTCCGGACTAGCATGGGCCGGGGAGCTGTTTTTT. Translating it yields CASSSGLAWAGELFF. The chain uses TRBV7-6 and TRBJ2-2; 8 bases are shared with TRBD2. The CDR3 runs to 15 residues. In germline, CDR1 is SGHVS, CDR2 FNYEAQ. J lost 6 bases, V lost 4 bases, and 7 bases had no gene match. Full variable domain (outside the CDR3, taken from reference TRBV7-6 and TRBJ2-2): GAGVSQSPRYKVTKRGQDVALRCDPISGHVSLYWYRQALGQGPEFLTYFNYEAQQDKSGLPNDRFSAERPEGSISTLTIQRTEQRDSAMYRCASSSGLAWAGELFFGEGSRLTVL.

This clone appeared a few times. The rearrangement links TRBV27 to TRBJ1-1, with a tentative D call TRBD1 (6 bases). Germline V CDR1 and CDR2: MNHEY, SMNVEV (reference sequence). The ends were cut back, 5 bases at V and 4 bases at J, with 17 bases in the middle. CDR3 length equals 15 residues. CDR3 protein: CASSTKLGASTEAFF. Written as DNA, the CDR3 is TGTGCCAGCAGTACCAAATTGGGGGCAAGCACTGAAGCTTTCTTT.

This sequence joins TRBV5-1 and TRBJ1-1, with TRBD1 matching over 8 bases. The ends lost 4 bases at V and 1 base at J; junction bases unmatched: 6. Germline CDR1 reads SGHRS; CDR2 reads YFSETQ. The CDR3 contains 15 residues. CDR3 sequence reads: CASSPRTGKNTEAFF. CDR3 sequence (DNA): TGCGCCAGCAGCCCAAGGACAGGGAAGAACACTGAAGCTTTCTTT. The full variable domain, with the rest looked up from reference TRBV5-1 and TRBJ1-1, is KAGVTQTPRYLIKTRGQQVTLSCSPISGHRSVSWYQQTPGQGLQFLFEYFSETQRNKGNFPGRFSGRQFSNSRSEMNVSTLELGDSALYLCASSPRTGKNTEAFFGQGTRLTVV.

J is TRBJ1-2 and V is TRBV30; 8 bases fit TRBD1. Trimming at V came to 7 bases and at J to 4 bases, leaving 8 bases not matched to a gene. Germline assignment: CDR1 GTSNPN and CDR2 SVGIG (reference sequence). CDR3 size: 13 residues. CDR3 residues: CASSQGASYGYTF. The CDR3 DNA follows: TGTGCCTCGTCCCAGGGGGCTAGCTATGGCTACACCTTC. Filled out from reference TRBV30 and TRBJ1-2, the complete variable domain reads SQTIHQWPATLVQPVGSPLSLECTVEGTSNPNLYWYRQAAGRGLQLLFYSVGIGQISSEVPQNLSASRPQDRQFILSSKKLLLSDSGFYLCASSQGASYGYTFGSGTRLTVV.

The chain employs TRBV4-2 and TRBJ1-1; D remains unclear. From germline, CDR1 is LGHNA and CDR2 YNFKEQ. The CDR3 is 16 amino acids. The ends were cut back, 0 bases at V and 3 bases at J, with 14 bases in the middle. CDR3: CASSQDGNRRDTEAFF. In nucleotides, the CDR3 is TGTGCCAGCAGCCAAGATGGAAACCGGAGAGACACTGAAGCTTTCTTT.

The chain links TRBV9 to TRBJ1-4; D unclear. Germline V CDR1 and CDR2: SGDLS, YYNGEE. V was shortened by 0 bases and J by 8 bases, with 11 bases between the two germline ends. The CDR3 covers 14 residues. The CDR3 DNA follows: TGTGCCAGCAGCGTAGCCCCCGGGAACGAAAAACTGTTTTTT. Translating gives CASSVAPGNEKLFF.

The rearrangement links TRBV7-3 to TRBJ2-5; 7 bases line up with TRBD1. Germline-derived CDR1 and CDR2 are SGHTA and FQGTGA. The V and J ends lost 5 bases and 5 bases, in that order; junction bases with no gene match: 11. This CDR3 is 15 amino acids long. CDR3 in DNA: TGTGCCAGCAGCCCGACGACAGGGCTGGGGGAGACCCAGTACTTC. Protein sequence: CASSPTTGLGETQYF.

About this clone itself: Within the sample, other DNA sequences also encode this same CDR3. This rearrangement joins TRBV5-6 to TRBJ1-2, with 8 bases fitting TRBD1. The CDR3 length is 13 residues. With 4 bases clipped from V and 4 bases from J, the junction kept 3 bases outside the gene matches. The germline V gene encodes CDR1 SGHDT and CDR2 YYEEEE. In nucleotides, the CDR3 is TGTGCCAGCAGCCATGACAGGGGCTATGGCTACACCTTC. Its protein is CASSHDRGYGYTF.

CDR3 DNA sequence: TGTGCCAGCAGCCAAGATGACAGAGGGGGAGCTTTCTTT. This codes for CASSQDDRGGAFF. The chain combines TRBV3-1 (or the pseudogene TRBV3-2) with TRBJ1-1; D might be TRBD1 (6 bases). The ends were cut back, 0 bases at V and 10 bases at J, with 12 bases in the middle. This CDR3 has 13 amino acids. Germline CDR1 is LGHDT and CDR2 is YNNKEL (reference sequence).

V usage is TRBV19 and J usage is TRBJ1-1, with 9 bases identical to TRBD1. Germline CDR1 is LNHDA and CDR2 is SQIVND (reference sequence). After removal of 5 bases from V and 7 bases from J, the junction contained 8 bases not matched to a gene. This CDR3 contains 14 residues. The DNA for the CDR3 is TGTGCCAGTAGTGCTGACAGGGGGGCATTTGAAGCTTTCTTT. The encoded protein is CASSADRGAFEAFF. Looking up the rest from reference TRBV19 and TRBJ1-1 gives the full variable domain: DGGITQSPKYLFRKEGQNVTLSCEQNLNHDAMYWYRQDPGQGLRLIYYSQIVNDFQKGDIAEGYSVSREKKESFPLTVTSAQKNPTAFYLCASSADRGAFEAFFGQGTRLTVV.

This clone was recorded only once. This chain links TRBV5-1 with TRBJ1-1, with a tentative D call TRBD1 (5 bases). The CDR3 covers 15 residues. V dropped 7 bases and J dropped 1 base, with 17 bases sitting between them. The germline V gene has CDR1 SGHRS and CDR2 YFSETQ. The CDR3 protein is CASAIMGHRNTEAFF. DNA of the CDR3: TGCGCCAGCGCTATTATGGGGCACAGGAACACTGAAGCTTTCTTT.

The V and J genes are TRBV7-2 and TRBJ2-1; 7 positions match TRBD1. Germline CDR1 is SGHTA and CDR2 is FQGNSA. This CDR3 has 14 amino acids. The J segment lost 6 bases and the V segment lost 6 bases, leaving 8 bases of the junction unmatched. CDR3 coding DNA: TGTGCCAGCAGAGACAGGGTCATGGGCAATGAGCAGTTCTTC. Translated: CASRDRVMGNEQFF. The full variable domain, its missing parts supplied by reference TRBV7-2 and TRBJ2-1, is GAGVSQSPSNKVTEKGKDVELRCDPISGHTALYWYRQSLGQGLEFLIYFQGNSAPDKSGLPSDRFSAERTGGSVSTLTIQRTQQEDSAVYLCASRDRVMGNEQFFGPGTRLTVL.

The rearrangement joins TRBV18 to TRBJ2-5, with 8 nucleotides matching TRBD1. Looked up from germline, CDR1 is KGHSH and CDR2 is LQKENI. CDR3 length equals 14 residues. J was trimmed by 2 bases and V by 4 bases; bases with no gene match: 3. CDR3 sequence (DNA): TGTGCCAGCTCACTATACAGGGGGCAAGAGACCCAGTACTTC. This gives the protein CASSLYRGQETQYF.

The rearrangement joins TRBV19 to TRBJ1-1; 8 bases are shared with TRBD1. The CDR3 covers 16 residues. The germline gives CDR1 LNHDA, CDR2 SQIVND (reference sequence). V gave up 5 bases and J gave up 3 bases; unmatched junction bases: 11. The CDR3 DNA reads TGTGCCAGTAGTCCCACCGGACAGGGAATCGACACTGAAGCTTTCTTT. It is translated as CASSPTGQGIDTEAFF.

The V and J genes are TRBV29-1 and TRBJ2-5; D is uncertain. The V end was cut by 1 base, the J end by 2 bases, with 5 bases between. Germline V lookup: CDR1 SQVTM, CDR2 ANQGSEA. There are 12 residues in the CDR3. The CDR3 here is CSVEGQQETQYF. DNA of the CDR3: TGCAGCGTTGAAGGCCAGCAAGAGACCCAGTACTTC.

The V and J genes are TRBV10-3 and TRBJ1-2; D uncertain. The V end lost 4 bases, the J end lost 0 bases, and 12 bases lay between the germline ends. The CDR3 sequence is 15 residues long. The V gene's germline CDR1 is ENHRY and CDR2 SYGVKD. The CDR3 here is CAISGEGSPNYGYTF. CDR3 nucleotide sequence: TGTGCCATCAGTGGGGAGGGCAGTCCTAACTATGGCTACACCTTC.

J is TRBJ2-5 and V is TRBV5-6; D might be TRBD2 (6 bases). CDR1 is SGHDT and CDR2 is YYEEEE in the germline V gene. The CDR3 consists of 14 residues. The germline V and J ends were trimmed by 4 bases and 3 bases, with 13 bases remaining between them. The CDR3 sequence: CASSAYGGEETQYF. CDR3 nucleotides: TGTGCCAGCAGCGCATATGGAGGGGAAGAGACCCAGTACTTC.

The chain is built from TRBV28 and TRBJ2-2; 7 nucleotides align to TRBD1. Per germline, CDR1 MDHEN and CDR2 SYDVKM. The CDR3 consists of 15 residues. V lost 6 bases, J lost 2 bases, and 6 bases stayed unmatched. The CDR3 DNA follows: TGTGCCAGCAGCCCAGGGGACAGAAACACCGGGGAGCTGTTTTTT. It yields the protein CASSPGDRNTGELFF.